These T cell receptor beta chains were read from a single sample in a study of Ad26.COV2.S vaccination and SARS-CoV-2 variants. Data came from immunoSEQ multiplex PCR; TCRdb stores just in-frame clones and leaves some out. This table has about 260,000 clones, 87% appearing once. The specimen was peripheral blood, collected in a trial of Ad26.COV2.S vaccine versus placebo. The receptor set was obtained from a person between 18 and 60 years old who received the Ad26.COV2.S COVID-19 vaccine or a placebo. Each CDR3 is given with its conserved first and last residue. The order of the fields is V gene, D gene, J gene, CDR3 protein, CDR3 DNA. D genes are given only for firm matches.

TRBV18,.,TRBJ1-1,CASSLPSGVTEAFF,TGTGCCAGCTCACTCCCTTCAGGGGTTACTGAAGCTTTCTTT
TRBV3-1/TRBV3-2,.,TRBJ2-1,CASSQEAAEPNEQFF,TGTGCCAGCAGCCAAGAGGCAGCGGAGCCCAATGAGCAGTTCTTC
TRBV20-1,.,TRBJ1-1,CSASGVNTEAFF,TGCAGTGCTAGTGGTGTTAACACTGAAGCTTTCTTT
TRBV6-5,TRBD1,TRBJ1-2,CASNPQTGVYGYTF,TGTGCCAGCAATCCCCAGACAGGGGTCTATGGCTACACCTTC
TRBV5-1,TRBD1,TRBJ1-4,CASSLVIGTDHEKLFF,TGCGCCAGCAGCTTGGTAATCGGGACAGACCATGAAAAACTGTTTTTT
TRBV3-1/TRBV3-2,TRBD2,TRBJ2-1,CASSQRTTAGVVQFF,TGTGCCAGCAGCCAAAGAACAACAGCGGGAGTCGTGCAGTTCTTC
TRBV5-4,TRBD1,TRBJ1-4,CASSSRGGQDEKLFF,TGTGCCAGCAGCTCCAGGGGGGGCCAGGATGAAAAACTGTTTTTT
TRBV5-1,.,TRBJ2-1,CASSSDYNEQFF,TGCGCCAGCAGCTCAGATTACAATGAGCAGTTCTTC
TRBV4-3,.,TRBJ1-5,CASSPNREGFNQPQHF,TGCGCCAGCAGTCCCAACAGGGAAGGCTTCAATCAGCCCCAGCATTTT
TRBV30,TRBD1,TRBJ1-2,CAWSHRGLGGYTF,TGTGCCTGGAGCCACAGGGGTTTGGGAGGCTACACCTTC
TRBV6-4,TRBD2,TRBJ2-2,CASSQLAGAGELFF,TGTGCCAGCAGTCAACTAGCGGGGGCCGGGGAGCTGTTTTTT
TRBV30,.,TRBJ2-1,CAWRRDYNEQFF,TGTGCCTGGAGAAGAGATTACAATGAGCAGTTCTTC
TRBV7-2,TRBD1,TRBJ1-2,CASTETGNYGYTF,TGTGCCAGCACCGAGACAGGGAACTATGGCTACACCTTC
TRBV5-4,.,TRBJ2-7,CASSSGTTYEQYF,TGTGCCAGCAGCTCCGGGACAACCTACGAGCAGTACTTC
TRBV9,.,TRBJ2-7,CASSVEVRGEQYF,TGTGCCAGCAGCGTAGAAGTCAGAGGCGAGCAGTACTTC
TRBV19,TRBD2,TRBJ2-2,CASTFLGGPDTGELFF,TGTGCCAGTACATTCTTGGGAGGGCCGGACACCGGGGAGCTGTTTTTT
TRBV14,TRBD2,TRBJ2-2,CASSPSGRWTGELFF,TGTGCCAGCAGCCCAAGCGGGAGGTGGACCGGGGAGCTGTTTTTT
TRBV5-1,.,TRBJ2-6,CASVERGYAGANVLTF,TGCGCCAGCGTCGAAAGAGGGTACGCTGGGGCCAACGTCCTGACTTTC
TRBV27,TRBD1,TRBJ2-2,CASRLDRVVTGELFF,TGTGCCAGCAGGCTGGACAGGGTCGTCACCGGGGAGCTGTTTTTT
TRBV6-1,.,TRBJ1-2,CASSEGRGNYGYTF,TGTGCCAGCAGTGAAGGAAGGGGTAACTATGGCTACACCTTC
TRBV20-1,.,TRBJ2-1,CSATGNEQFF,TGCAGTGCTACGGGGAATGAGCAGTTCTTC
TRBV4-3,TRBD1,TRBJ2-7,CASSLLQGKTYEQYF,TGCGCCAGCAGCCTCCTACAGGGGAAGACCTACGAGCAGTACTTC
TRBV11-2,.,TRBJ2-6,CASSLVRPGAGANVLTF,TGTGCCAGCAGCTTAGTTAGGCCAGGGGCTGGGGCCAACGTCCTGACTTTC
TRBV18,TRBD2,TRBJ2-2,CASSPRLRGGPAGELFF,TGTGCCAGCTCACCCCGACTCCGGGGGGGCCCGGCCGGGGAGCTGTTTTTT
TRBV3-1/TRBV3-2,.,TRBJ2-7,CASSLTGNYEQYF,TGTGCCAGCAGCCTCACAGGGAATTACGAGCAGTACTTC
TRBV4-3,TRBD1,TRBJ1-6,CASSQVPGQGNYNSPLHF,TGCGCCAGCAGCCAAGTCCCGGGACAGGGGAACTATAATTCACCCCTCCACTTT
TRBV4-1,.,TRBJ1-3,CASSQVDTLTGNTIYF,TGCGCCAGCAGCCAGGTGGACACTTTAACAGGAAACACCATATATTTT
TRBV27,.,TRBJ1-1,CASSLIGFGRGARTEAFF,TGTGCCAGCAGTTTAATAGGGTTCGGGAGGGGGGCGCGAACTGAAGCTTTCTTT